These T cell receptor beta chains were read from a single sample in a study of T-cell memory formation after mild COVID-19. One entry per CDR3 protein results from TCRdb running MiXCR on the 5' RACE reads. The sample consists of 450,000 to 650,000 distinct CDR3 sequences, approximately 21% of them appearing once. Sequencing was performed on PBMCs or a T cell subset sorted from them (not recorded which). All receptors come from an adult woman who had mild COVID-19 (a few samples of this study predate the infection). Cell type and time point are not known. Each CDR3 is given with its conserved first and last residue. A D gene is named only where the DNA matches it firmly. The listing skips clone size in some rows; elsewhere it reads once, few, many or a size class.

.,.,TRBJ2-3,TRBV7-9,TGTGCCAGCAGCCCCCTTCGGCGGGTGGCCACAGATACGCAGTATTTT,CASSPLRRVATDTQYF
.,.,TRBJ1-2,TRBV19,TGTGCCAGTAGTACGGCTATCTTCTATGGCTACACCTTC,CASSTAIFYGYTF
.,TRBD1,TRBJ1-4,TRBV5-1,TGCGCCAGCAGCCCGATGATCGGGACAGCAACTAATGAAAAACTGTTTTTT,CASSPMIGTATNEKLFF
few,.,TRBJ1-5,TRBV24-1,TGTGCCACCAGTGATTACAGGAGCAATCAGCCCCAGCATTTT,CATSDYRSNQPQHF
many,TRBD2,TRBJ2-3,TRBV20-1,TGCAGTGCTAGATCTCCCGGCGGGGCGGGGGGGCCTCCAGATACGCAGTATTTT,CSARSPGGAGGPPDTQYF
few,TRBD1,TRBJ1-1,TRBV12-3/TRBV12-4,TGTGCCAGCAGCCAGGCGACAGGGGTCACTGAAGCTTTCTTT,CASSQATGVTEAFF
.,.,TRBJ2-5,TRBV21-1,TGTGCCAGCAGCAAAGTACCACCCCTAGCAGAGACCCAGTACTTC,CASSKVPPLAETQYF
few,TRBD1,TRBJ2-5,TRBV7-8,TGTGCCAGCAGCCACGGGACAGGGGGCCTCCAAGAGACCCAGTACTTC,CASSHGTGGLQETQYF
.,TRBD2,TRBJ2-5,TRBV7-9,TGTGCCAGCAGCTCACCTAGACTAGCGGGAGGCCAGGTGGAGACCCAGTACTTC,CASSSPRLAGGQVETQYF
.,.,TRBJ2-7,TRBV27,TGTGCCAGCAGTTTCTCAGGGGCCGGCTACGAGCAGTACTTC,CASSFSGAGYEQYF
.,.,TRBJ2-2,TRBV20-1,TGCAGTGCTAGAGATGGGAAGACTTCCCCTCCCGGGGAGCTGTTTTTT,CSARDGKTSPPGELFF
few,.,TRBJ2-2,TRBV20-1,TGCAGTGCTAGAGATGTTCTGGAAAGGGGGGACACCGGGGAGCTGTTTTTT,CSARDVLERGDTGELFF
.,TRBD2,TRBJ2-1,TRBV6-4,TGTGCCAGCAGTGTCTCTAGCGGGGGGGCCAATGAGCAGTTCTTC,CASSVSSGGANEQFF
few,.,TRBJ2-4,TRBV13,TGTGCCAGCAGCTTAATGTTGACCAAAAACATTCAGTACTTC,CASSLMLTKNIQYF
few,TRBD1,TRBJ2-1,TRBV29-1,TGCAGCGCCAGTGGGGACAGGGCTTACAATGAGCAGTTCTTC,CSASGDRAYNEQFF
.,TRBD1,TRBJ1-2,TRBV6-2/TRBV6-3,TGTGCCAGCAGTTACTTGCTCACCTTGACAGGGTTGTATGGCTACACCTTC,CASSYLLTLTGLYGYTF
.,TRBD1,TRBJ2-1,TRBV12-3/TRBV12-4,TGTGCCAGCAGAGCAGACAGGGCGTTCGGTGAGCAGTTCTTC,CASRADRAFGEQFF
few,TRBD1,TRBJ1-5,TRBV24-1,TGTGCCACCAGTGACAACAGGGGTCAGCCCCAGCATTTT,CATSDNRGQPQHF
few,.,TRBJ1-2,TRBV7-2,TGTGCCAGCAGCAGAGGGCCGACTACTAACTATGGCTACACCTTC,CASSRGPTTNYGYTF
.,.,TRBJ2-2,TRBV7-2,TGTGCCAGCAGCGGCCAACAAGTCACCGGGGAGCTGTTTTTT,CASSGQQVTGELFF
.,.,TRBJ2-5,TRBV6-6,TGTGCCATAGGAGGCAGCTTCCAAGAGACCCAGTACTTC,CAIGGSFQETQYF
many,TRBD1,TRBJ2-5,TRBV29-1,TGCAGCGTTACGACAGGGGCTGGAGAGACCCAGTACTTC,CSVTTGAGETQYF
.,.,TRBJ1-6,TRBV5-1,TGCGCCAGCAGCTTGGTAGGTTACAGGAGCTCCTATAATTCACCCCTCCACTTT,CASSLVGYRSSYNSPLHF
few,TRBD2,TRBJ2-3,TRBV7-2,TGTGCCAGCAGCCGGACTAGCGGGAGCAGGGCAGATACGCAGTATTTT,CASSRTSGSRADTQYF